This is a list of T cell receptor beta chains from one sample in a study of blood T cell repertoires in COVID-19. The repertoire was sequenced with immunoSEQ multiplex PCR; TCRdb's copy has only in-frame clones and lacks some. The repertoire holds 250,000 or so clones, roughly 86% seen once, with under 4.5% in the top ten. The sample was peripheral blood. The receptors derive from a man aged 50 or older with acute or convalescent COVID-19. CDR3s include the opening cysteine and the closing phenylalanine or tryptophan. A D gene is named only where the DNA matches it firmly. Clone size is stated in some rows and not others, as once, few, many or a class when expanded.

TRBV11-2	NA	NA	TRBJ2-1	CASSLGTGETYNEQFF	TGTGCCAGCAGCTTAGGAACGGGAGAGACCTACAATGAGCAGTTCTTC
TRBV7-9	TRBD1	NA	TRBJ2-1	CASTQDRDYNEQFF	TGTGCCAGCACCCAGGACAGGGATTACAATGAGCAGTTCTTC
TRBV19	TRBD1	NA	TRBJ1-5	CASSRTGGEQPQHF	TGTGCCAGTAGTCGGACAGGGGGTGAGCAGCCCCAGCATTTT
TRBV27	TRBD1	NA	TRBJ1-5	CASSLNRGYQPQHF	TGTGCCAGCAGCTTGAACAGGGGTTATCAGCCCCAGCATTTT
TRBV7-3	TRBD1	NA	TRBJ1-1	CASSLRGQGRVVNTEAFF	TGTGCCAGCAGCTTAAGGGGACAGGGAAGAGTTGTGAACACTGAAGCTTTCTTT
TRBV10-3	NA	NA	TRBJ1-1	CAISDWAKDTEAFF	TGTGCCATCAGTGACTGGGCTAAGGACACTGAAGCTTTCTTT
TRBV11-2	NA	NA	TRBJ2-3	CASSFNLDTQYF	TGTGCCAGCAGCTTTAACTTGGATACGCAGTATTTT
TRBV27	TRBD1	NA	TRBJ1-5	CASSPMGQSNQPQHF	TGTGCCAGCAGTCCTATGGGACAGAGCAATCAGCCCCAGCATTTT
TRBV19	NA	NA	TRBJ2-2	CASSIAGAGELFF	TGTGCCAGTAGTATAGCGGGAGCCGGGGAGCTGTTTTTT
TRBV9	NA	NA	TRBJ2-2	CASSSPKAGDTGTGELFF	TGTGCCAGCAGCTCTCCCAAGGCGGGGGACACGGGCACCGGGGAGCTGTTTTTT
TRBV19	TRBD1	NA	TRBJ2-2	CASGPGQTNTGELFF	TGTGCCAGTGGGCCGGGACAGACGAACACCGGGGAGCTGTTTTTT
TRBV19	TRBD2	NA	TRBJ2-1	CASSMGGLAEQFF	TGTGCCAGTAGTATGGGGGGACTAGCGGAGCAGTTCTTC
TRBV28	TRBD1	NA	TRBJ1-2	CASRTGASGANYGYTF	TGTGCCAGCCGGACAGGGGCCTCCGGAGCTAACTATGGCTACACCTTC
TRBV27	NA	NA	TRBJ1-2	CASSLGGAYGYTF	TGTGCCAGCAGTTTGGGGGGGGCCTATGGCTACACCTTC
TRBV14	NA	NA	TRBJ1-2	CASSPPGHRGNYGYTF	TGTGCCAGCAGCCCTCCGGGACACCGGGGAAACTATGGCTACACCTTC
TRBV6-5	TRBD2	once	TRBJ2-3	CASSLSGGAIDTQYF	TGTGCCAGCAGTTTGAGCGGGGGGGCCATAGATACGCAGTATTTT
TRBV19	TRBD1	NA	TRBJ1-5	CASSVRQGLAQPQHF	TGTGCCAGTAGTGTGAGACAGGGGCTAGCTCAGCCCCAGCATTTT
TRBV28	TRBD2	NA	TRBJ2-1	CASSLTVTSGSYNEQFF	TGTGCCAGCAGTTTAACTGTGACTAGCGGATCATACAATGAGCAGTTCTTC
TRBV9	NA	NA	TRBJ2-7	CASSSPGEQYF	TGTGCCAGCAGCTCTCCGGGGGAGCAGTACTTC
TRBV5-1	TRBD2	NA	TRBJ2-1	CASSFKPGLGNEQFF	TGCGCCAGCAGCTTTAAACCGGGACTAGGTAATGAGCAGTTCTTC
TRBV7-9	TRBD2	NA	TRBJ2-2	CASSQRGTNTGELFF	TGTGCCAGCAGCCAGCGGGGAACGAACACCGGGGAGCTGTTTTTT
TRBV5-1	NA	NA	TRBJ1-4	CASRHRVSNEKLFF	TGCGCCAGCAGGCACAGGGTTTCTAATGAAAAACTGTTTTTT
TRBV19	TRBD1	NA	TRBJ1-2	CASSQQTGGWGYGYTF	TGTGCCAGTAGCCAGCAGACAGGGGGCTGGGGTTATGGCTACACCTTC
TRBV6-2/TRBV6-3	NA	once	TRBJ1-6	CASSRGNSPLHF	TGTGCCAGCAGTCGAGGAAATTCACCCCTCCACTTT
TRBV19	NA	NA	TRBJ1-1	CASSIRGYTEAFF	TGTGCCAGTAGTATCCGGGGGTACACTGAAGCTTTCTTT
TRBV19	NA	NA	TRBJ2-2	CASRTSRGNTGELFF	TGTGCCAGTAGGACATCTCGGGGGAACACCGGGGAGCTGTTTTTT
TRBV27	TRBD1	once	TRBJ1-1	CASSRQGANTEAFF	TGTGCCAGCAGTCGACAGGGGGCGAACACTGAAGCTTTCTTT
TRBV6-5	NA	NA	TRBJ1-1	CASTILESTVEAFF	TGTGCCAGCACCATCCTCGAGTCGACAGTTGAAGCTTTCTTT
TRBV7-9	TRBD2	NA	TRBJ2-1	CASSLSGGFQFF	TGTGCCAGCAGCCTTAGCGGGGGGTTTCAGTTCTTC
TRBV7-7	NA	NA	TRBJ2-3	CASSLNGIGDTQYF	TGTGCTAGCAGCCTAAACGGGATAGGAGATACGCAGTATTTT
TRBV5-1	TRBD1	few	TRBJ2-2	CASSLGQGANTGELFF	TGCGCCAGCAGCTTGGGACAGGGCGCGAACACCGGGGAGCTGTTTTTT
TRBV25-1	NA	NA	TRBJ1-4	CASSSLEKLFF	TGTGCCAGCAGTTCGTTGGAAAAACTGTTTTTT
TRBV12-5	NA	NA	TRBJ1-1	CASGGPEAFF	TGTGCTAGTGGGGGGCCTGAAGCTTTCTTT
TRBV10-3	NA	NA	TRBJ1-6	CAISELANSPLHF	TGTGCCATCAGTGAGCTGGCAAATTCACCCCTCCACTTT
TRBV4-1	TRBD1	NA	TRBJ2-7	CASSLQGVSYEQYF	TGCGCCAGCAGCCTACAGGGGGTCTCCTACGAGCAGTACTTC